The 7 T cell receptor beta chains below all came from one sample that was sequenced in a study of CD8+CD57+ T cells in acquired aplastic anemia. The sequenced patients had an expansion of CD8+CD57+ cells seen by flow cytometry. According to the study, genomic DNA was the template for TCR beta VDJ and CDR3 profiling. Via MiXCR, TCRdb re-called the reads, giving one row per CDR3 protein. Here the sample spans about 120,000 distinct CDR3 sequences, 50% to 70% being singletons. Source material: sorted CD4+, CD8+, or CD8+CD57+ T cells (not recorded which) from PBMCs. All receptors come from a human donor with aplastic anemia.

There are a few counts of this clonotype. The V gene is TRBV10-3, the J gene TRBJ2-7, with TRBD2 identical over 7 bases. This CDR3 comprises 17 residues. V gave up 2 bases and J gave up 3 bases; unmatched junction bases: 13. Germline V gene sequence: CDR1 ENHRY, CDR2 SYGVKD. The CDR3 is CAISEGGSGERGYEQYV. The CDR3 bases are TGTGCCATCAGTGAGGGCGGCAGCGGGGAACGGGGCTACGAGCAGTACGTC.

This chain links TRBV10-3 with TRBJ1-1, with D possibly TRBD1 on 5 matching bases. This CDR3 has 13 amino acids. Germline assignment: CDR1 ENHRY and CDR2 SYGVKD. V gave up 4 bases and J gave up 1 base, with 7 bases separating them. The CDR3 DNA follows: TGTGCCATCAGTGTGGGGGGGAACACTGAAGCTTTCTTT. This translates into CAISVGGNTEAFF.

The chain recombines TRBV2 with TRBJ2-1, with 7 positions matching TRBD2. CDR3 size: 17 residues. With 6 bases clipped from V and 1 base from J, the junction kept 12 bases outside the gene matches. Per the germline V gene, CDR1 is SNHLY and CDR2 is FYNNEI. CDR3 sequence (DNA): TGTGCCAGCAGCCGACCCATAAGCGGGACTTCCTACAATGAGCAGTTCTTC. Translated: CASSRPISGTSYNEQFF.

The chain has TRBV7-9 and TRBJ2-1, with 10 nucleotides matching TRBD2. V shed 6 bases and J 7 bases; nucleotides not matched to a gene: 3. In germline, CDR1 is SEHNR, CDR2 FQNEAQ (reference sequence). This CDR3 contains 13 residues. Here the CDR3 reads CASSQRGGNEQFF. The CDR3 region has the DNA TGTGCCAGCAGTCAGCGGGGGGGGAATGAGCAGTTCTTC.

This clonotype was counted between two and nine times. V usage is TRBV29-1 and J usage is TRBJ1-1; no clear D. CDR1 and CDR2 from the germline V gene are SQVTM and ANQGSEA. This CDR3 comprises 13 residues. The V and J ends lost 1 base and 0 bases respectively, with 6 bases between them. The CDR3 DNA sequence: TGCAGCGTTGAAGGCGGTCTGAACACTGAAGCTTTCTTT. Translated, it gives CSVEGGLNTEAFF.

The chain recombines TRBV19 with TRBJ1-2, with a possible D match to TRBD1 (5 bases). V lost 4 bases and J lost 2, with 8 bases in between. The germline CDR1 and CDR2 sequences are LNHDA and SQIVND (reference sequence). The CDR3 consists of 13 residues. The DNA for the CDR3 is TGTGCCAGTAGTAGGGGGGTGAACTATGGCTACACCTTC. This sequence encodes CASSRGVNYGYTF.

This chain uses TRBV10-3 with TRBJ1-2; TRBD1 is a possible D gene (5 bases). CDR3 length equals 12 residues. Looked up from germline, CDR1 is ENHRY and CDR2 is SYGVKD. V lost 10 bases to trimming and J lost 7 bases, with 16 bases between them. DNA of the CDR3: TGTGCCAGCACCCGCGGGGGTGGTGGCTACACCTTC. This codes for CASTRGGGGYTF.